This T cell receptor (beta chain) derives from a study of cytomegalovirus exposure and HLA in healthy donors (dated by TCRdb to about 2017). Describing the broader study: An earlier analysis of roughly 630 of the donors reported approximately 270 Gb of sequence data and around 120 million unique TCR beta sequences from about 200 million T cells. Roughly 5 DR-DQ haplotypes were handled as single units for association and clustering, since linkage in the cohort was strong. The study combined high-throughput TCR immunosequencing, statistical association of individual TCRs with disease status, and machine learning to predict cytomegalovirus infection status. Alongside the repertoire data, information on donor age, sex, ethnicity and CMV serostatus was compiled. In a later genetic analysis, genome-wide SNP genotypes for about 65% of the roughly 670 donors were used, and that subset was treated as a discovery cohort. The study aimed to test whether cataloging public T cell receptors could reveal signatures of past pathogen exposure. An earlier analysis of 587 of the donors used high-throughput TCR beta sequencing to judge whether each TCR beta V gene segment behaved as functional or pseudogenic. Approximately 310 gigabases of sequencing data and approximately 85 million unique TCR sequences were included in an early release covering several hundred HLA-typed donors. Using immunosequencing, the study profiled T cell repertoires from fewer than 700 subjects and related those repertoires to cytomegalovirus serostatus. Typing coverage differed by locus: A, B, C, DRB1 and DQB1 were typed in roughly 620-630 donors, DQA1 in about 550, DPA1 in 600 to 610, and DPB1 in 450 to 490. HLA typing covered class I and class II loci at four-digit resolution. Besides the first cohort of more than 650 subjects, a separate validation cohort made up of roughly 120 different subjects was used. Among the roughly 400 genotyped donors, approximately 77% belonged to the genetic ancestry cluster associated with self-reported Caucasian donors. Rather than drawing on any new phenotypic data, the later analysis identified candidate immune exposures from TCR beta sequences and the way those sequences occurred across donors. Every discovery cohort repertoire had been produced on one sequencing platform. To study patterns of TCR occurrence, a later analysis re-analyzed previously published TCR beta repertoires from 666 donors and added high-resolution HLA genotyping. Among a few hundred genotyped donors of the cohort, an average of approximately 240,000 unique TCR beta nucleotide sequences were sequenced per donor, about a sixth of them non-productive.

The method was the immunoSEQ multiplex PCR assay. For the multiplex PCR, a mixture combining 60 forward primers for TCR Vbeta segments and 13 reverse primers for TCR Jbeta segments was used. Amplification of the CDR3 region of rearranged TCR beta genes was performed with a multiplex PCR assay on genomic DNA. The amplified TCR beta libraries were sequenced on the Illumina HiSeq System as 87-base-pair reads. Per the original workflow: Across the 600 to 700 repertoires, a later analysis counted some 80 million unique TCR beta chains, some 11 million of which were shared by at least two donors. Raw reads were error-corrected and collapsed into unique sequences with a nearest-neighbor algorithm that merged closely related sequences to remove PCR and sequencing errors. To assign V, D and J gene segments, CDR3 sequences were aligned to IMGT reference sequences. Each retained sequence needed at least a six-nucleotide match to both a V gene segment and a J gene segment. A rearrangement was called productive if the CDR3 had no stop codons and remained in frame with V and J, and every other rearrangement was called non-productive. Following IMGT convention, CDR3 was defined as the stretch from the second conserved V-encoded cysteine up to the conserved J-encoded phenylalanine. The earlier analysis of 587 of the donors excluded any sequence lacking an unambiguous match to a single V gene segment. An earlier analysis of fewer than 750 of the donors called V segments functional above 56.7% productive rearrangements and segregating when the between-donor standard deviation exceeded 5%. A statistical classification framework was developed to diagnose cytomegalovirus status using the catalog of TCR beta chain sequences. In a later analysis, TCR nucleotide sequences were compared against IMGT/GENE-DB human TR gene sequences so that V and J genes could be assigned. The TCRdist pipeline was used in a later analysis to assign CDR3 sequences and most-parsimonious VDJ recombination scenarios. In a later analysis, every TCR beta chain was defined by the combination of its CDR3 amino acid sequence and its V-gene family, and reads without a unique V-gene family were dropped. To address suspected cross-contamination and a sequencing artifact, a later analysis removed over 500 highly shared, low-generation-probability nucleotide sequences. In a later analysis, a clonal expansion index for each public chain was calculated from normalized within-repertoire ranks of inferred template counts. In a later analysis, generation probabilities were computed with a VDJ recombination model fitted to out-of-frame rearrangements, and the resulting probabilities were checked against IGoR. Hypergeometric tests were used in a later analysis to score TCR-TCR, TCR-HLA and TCR-CMV co-occurrence, with a repertoire-size bias correction applied to the TCR pairs. False discovery rates were estimated in a later analysis by permuting HLA or CMV assignments 20 times. A later analysis grouped co-occurring TCRs with DBSCAN, adding TCRdist sequence similarity when clustering within HLA-allele-positive subsets. Repertoires with fewer than 30,000 or more than 120,000 public chains, plus five repertoires with anomalous nucleotide sharing, were excluded from co-occurrence clustering. Sourced from immuneACCESS, this table was stored by TCRdb with only in-frame sequences that have V and J called. A share of the clones is absent; for the studies checked, an unresolved V gene accounts for under half, and the remainder has no known explanation. That table gives V, J and clone size, and the DNA gave D and trimming. This sample has around 200,000 clones in its table, and roughly 88% of those were observed once. The top ten hold more than 0.95% of the sample.

Comment on this clone: Its recognized antigen is unknown. No base qualities exist here, and no much larger clone lies one base off it.

The CDR1 and CDR2 encoded by the germline V gene are SNHLY and FYNNEI. The CDR3 runs 15 amino acids, cysteine and phenylalanine included. Only the CDR3 DNA stays, 45 bases, in frame from base 1. Compared with germline, V lacks 6 bases and J lacks 2 bases; bases without a gene match: 2. The cohort comprised under 700 healthy bone marrow donors. At the time of sampling, every cohort member was nominally healthy, though immune exposures that went unrecorded were likely present. The donor was CMV seropositive and belonged to the group of a few hundred seropositive cohort members. Each donor provided a peripheral blood sample, and peripheral blood mononuclear cells were used for TCR beta sequencing. Genomic DNA was extracted from the blood cell samples with the Qiagen DNeasy Blood Extraction Kit. Results and caveats for the whole study, not just this receptor: According to the authors, the approach could potentially be generalized to other disease states and immunological phenotypes. According to a later analysis, TCR association rates differed among HLA loci, with DRB1 alleles showing the most associated TCRs and HLA-C alleles showing the fewest. A later genetic analysis reported fewer N-insertions in productive TCRs among donors in an Asian-associated ancestry cluster than the roughly 700-donor mean. About 17 rarely observed V segments, including chromosome 9 orphons, were excluded from the earlier analysis of some 590 of the donors because counts were too low. This cohort had only TCR beta chains sequenced, and the lack of alpha or paired-chain data limited which features could be detected. Roughly uniform sequencing depth across donors was assumed in presence/absence analyses, although this assumption may not hold. Some IMGT-functional V segments, including TRBV6-2 and TRBV6-3, could not be distinguished by the 87-base-pair reads and were therefore excluded. Because HLA typing was missing for some donors at each locus, association tests included only the typed subset. A further reported finding was that TCR beta sequences accurately predicted the HLA-A and HLA-B alleles for most subjects in the first cohort. Linkage disequilibrium might explain the correlated functional status among segregating V segments, but an unknown experimental factor could not be ruled out. The classifier was reported to diagnose cytomegalovirus status with high specificity and sensitivity in both the original and validation cohorts. In vitro tests confirmed that a few of the cytomegalovirus-associated TCR beta chains recognize cytomegalovirus antigens. When HLA alleles, especially DR and DQ, strongly co-occurred, TCR associations were difficult to assign to individual alleles. Specific HLA alleles were associated with 15,000 to 20,000 TCR beta sequences at a false discovery rate of 0.05 in a later analysis. A later analysis found that most CMV-associated TCR beta chains appeared HLA-restricted, with HLA associations seemingly driven largely by CMV exposure. In the study, about 150 TCR beta chains were listed as associated with cytomegalovirus. Most TCR sequences were seen in very few donors, while some public TCRs were found in many individuals. A cluster of highly shared sequence variants was judged likely to be a technical artifact of the sequencing pipeline. In an earlier analysis of roughly 560 of the donors, most TCR beta V segments were observed in productive rearrangements about 90% or about 30% of the time, broadly matching IMGT annotations. A later analysis found that HLA-associated TCR beta chains were more clonally expanded and had lower generation probabilities than equally common non-associated chains. In a later genetic analysis, a missense DCLRE1C variant was associated with V-gene and J-gene trimming of TCR beta chains, and the association was replicated in an independent cohort. For the cohort, immune exposure information was limited to CMV serostatus. According to a later analysis, parvovirus B19, influenza, CMV and Epstein-Barr virus appeared linked to several top co-occurrence clusters.

Sample: PBMCs. The TCR sequence derives from a girl aged 2 to 10 in good health and CMV-seropositive. The receptor chain draws on TRBV2 and TRBJ2-3; a stretch of 13 junction bases matches TRBD2. The CDR3 reads CASRGTSGVTDTQYF. The nucleotide sequence is TGTGCCAGCAGGGGGACTAGCGGGGTCACAGATACGCAGTATTTT.